This T cell receptor (beta chain) comes out of a study of T cell responses to AZD1222 COVID-19 vaccine. The repertoire was sequenced with immunoSEQ multiplex PCR; TCRdb's copy has only in-frame clones and lacks some. In the table there are 150,000 to 190,000 clones, 75% to 95% of which are singletons. With regard to this clone: The antigen is unknown.

Trimming stripped 6 bases from V and 0 bases from J, with 10 bases between. Germline-derived CDR1 and CDR2 are MNHEY and SVGAGI. The CDR3 contains 14 residues. Study findings and constraints: Rises in breadth and depth of Spike-specific TCRs came after two AZD1222 doses. In a largely white British group with more females than males, clonal diversity was possibly underestimated.

This clonotype was sampled from an adult in good health. The chain couples TRBV6-5 to TRBJ2-3, with a possible D match to TRBD2 (5 bases). The sequenced sample was peripheral blood, obtained on day 0 of AZD1222 vaccination. The CDR3 loop reads CASRSWTSTDTQYF. The CDR3, as DNA: TGTGCCAGCAGGAGTTGGACTAGCACAGATACGCAGTATTTT.